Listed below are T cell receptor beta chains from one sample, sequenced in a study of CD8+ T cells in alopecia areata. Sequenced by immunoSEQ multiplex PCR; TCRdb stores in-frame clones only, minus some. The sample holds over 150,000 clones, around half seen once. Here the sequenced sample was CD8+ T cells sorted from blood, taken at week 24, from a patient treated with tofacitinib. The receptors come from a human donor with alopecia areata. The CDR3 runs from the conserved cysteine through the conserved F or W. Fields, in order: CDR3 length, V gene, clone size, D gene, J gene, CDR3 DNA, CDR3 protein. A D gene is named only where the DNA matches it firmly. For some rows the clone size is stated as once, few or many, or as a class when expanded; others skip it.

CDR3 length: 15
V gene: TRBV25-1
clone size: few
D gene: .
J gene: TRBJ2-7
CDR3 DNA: TGTGCCAGCAGTGATAGGATTACTGGGTCCTACGAGCAGTACTTC
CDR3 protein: CASSDRITGSYEQYF

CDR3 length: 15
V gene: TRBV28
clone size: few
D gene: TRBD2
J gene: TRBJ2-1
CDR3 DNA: TGTGCCAGCAGTTTGGGTCTAGCGGGGAGAACTGAGCAGTTCTTC
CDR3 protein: CASSLGLAGRTEQFF

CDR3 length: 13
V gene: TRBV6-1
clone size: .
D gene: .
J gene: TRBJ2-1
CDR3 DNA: TGTGCCAGCAGTGAACTGGCTTATAATGAGCAGTTCTTC
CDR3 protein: CASSELAYNEQFF

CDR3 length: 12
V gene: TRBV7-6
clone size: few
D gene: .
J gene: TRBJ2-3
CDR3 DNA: TGTGCCAGCGCTACGGGATCGGATACGCAGTATTTT
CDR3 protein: CASATGSDTQYF

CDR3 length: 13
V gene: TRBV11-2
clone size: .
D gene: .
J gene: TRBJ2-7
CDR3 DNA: TGTGCCAGCAGCTCGGGAGCGAACTACGAGCAGTACTTC
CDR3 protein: CASSSGANYEQYF

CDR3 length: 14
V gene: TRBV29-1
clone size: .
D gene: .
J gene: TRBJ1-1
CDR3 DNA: TGCAGCGCCGAGCCTACAGGCTACGAGGCTGAAGCTTTCTTT
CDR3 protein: CSAEPTGYEAEAFF

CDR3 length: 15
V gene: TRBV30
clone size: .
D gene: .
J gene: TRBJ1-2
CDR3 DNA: TGTGCCTGGAGTGTAGTCGGCAGGGGACTAGATGGCTACACCTTC
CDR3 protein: CAWSVVGRGLDGYTF

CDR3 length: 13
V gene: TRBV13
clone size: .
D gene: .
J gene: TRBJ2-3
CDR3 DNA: TGTGCCAGCAGCTTTCCTAGCACAGATACGCAGTATTTT
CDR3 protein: CASSFPSTDTQYF

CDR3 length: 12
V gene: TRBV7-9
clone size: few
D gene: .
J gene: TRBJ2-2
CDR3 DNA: TGTGCCAGCAGCCCCGACACCGGGGAGCTGTTTTTT
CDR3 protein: CASSPDTGELFF

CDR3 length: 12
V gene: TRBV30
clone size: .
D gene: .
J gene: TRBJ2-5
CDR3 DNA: TGTGCCTGGGGGGAATGGCAGGAGACCCAGTACTTC
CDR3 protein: CAWGEWQETQYF

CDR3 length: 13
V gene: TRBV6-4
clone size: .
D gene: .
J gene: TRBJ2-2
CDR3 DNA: TGTGCCAGCAGTGACCCCGGCACCGGGGAGCTGTTTTTT
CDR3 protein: CASSDPGTGELFF

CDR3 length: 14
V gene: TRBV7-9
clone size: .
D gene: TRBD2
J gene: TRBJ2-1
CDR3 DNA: TGTGCCAGCGCCCGGACTAGCGGGGGCAATGAGCAGTTCTTC
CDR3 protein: CASARTSGGNEQFF

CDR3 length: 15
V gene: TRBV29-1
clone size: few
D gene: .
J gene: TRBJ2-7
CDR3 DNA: TGCAGCGTCGAGTCCCCGGGGCCGAACCTCTACGAGCAGTACTTC
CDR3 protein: CSVESPGPNLYEQYF

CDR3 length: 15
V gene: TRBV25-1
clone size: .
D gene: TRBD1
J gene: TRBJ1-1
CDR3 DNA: TGTGCCAGCAGTGAATCCAGGACAGGGTGGACTGAAGCTTTCTTT
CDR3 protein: CASSESRTGWTEAFF

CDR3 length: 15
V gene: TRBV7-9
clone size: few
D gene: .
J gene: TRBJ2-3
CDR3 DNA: TGTGCCAGCAGCTTAACCACTAGCAGCACAGATACGCAGTATTTT
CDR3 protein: CASSLTTSSTDTQYF

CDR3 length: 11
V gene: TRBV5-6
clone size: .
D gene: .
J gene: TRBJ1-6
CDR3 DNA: TGTGCCAGCAGCTCGTCTTCACCCCTCCACTTT
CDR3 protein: CASSSSSPLHF

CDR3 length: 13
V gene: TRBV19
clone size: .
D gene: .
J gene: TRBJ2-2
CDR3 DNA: TGTGCCACCATCAAGACTACTACCGGGGAGCTGTTTTTT
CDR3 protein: CATIKTTTGELFF

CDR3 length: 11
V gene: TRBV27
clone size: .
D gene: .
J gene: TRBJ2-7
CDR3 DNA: TGTGCCAGCGGGTTCCCCCGGGAGCAGTACTTC
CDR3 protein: CASGFPREQYF

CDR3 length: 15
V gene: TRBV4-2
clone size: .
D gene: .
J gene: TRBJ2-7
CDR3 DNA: TGTGCCAGCAGCCAAATTGCCGGGGGCCGGTACGAGCAGTACTTC
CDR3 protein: CASSQIAGGRYEQYF

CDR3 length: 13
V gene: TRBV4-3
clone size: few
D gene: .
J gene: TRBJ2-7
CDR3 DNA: TGCGCCAGCAGCCAAGACAGATCCTACGAGCAGTACTTC
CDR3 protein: CASSQDRSYEQYF

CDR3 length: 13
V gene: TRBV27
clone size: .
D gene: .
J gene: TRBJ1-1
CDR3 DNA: TGTGCCAGCAGTGTTTCAGGGAACACTGAAGCTTTCTTT
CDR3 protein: CASSVSGNTEAFF

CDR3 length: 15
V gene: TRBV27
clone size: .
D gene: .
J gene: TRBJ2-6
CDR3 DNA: TGTGCCAGCAGTTTATCGGTTGCTGGGGCCAACGTCCTGACTTTC
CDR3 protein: CASSLSVAGANVLTF

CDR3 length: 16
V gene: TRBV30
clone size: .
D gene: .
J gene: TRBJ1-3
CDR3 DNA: TGTGCCTGGAGTGGCCGCGCCAGGTCCTCTGGAAACACCATATATTTT
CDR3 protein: CAWSGRARSSGNTIYF

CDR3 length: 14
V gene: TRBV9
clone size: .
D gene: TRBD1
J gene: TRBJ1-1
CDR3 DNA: TGTGCCAGCAGCATCTCAGGGGGCCGCACTGAAGCTTTCTTT
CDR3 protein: CASSISGGRTEAFF

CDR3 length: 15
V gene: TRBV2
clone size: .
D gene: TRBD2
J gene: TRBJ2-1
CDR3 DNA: TGTGCCAGTCCATTAGCGGGGGCCCAATACAATGAGCAGTTCTTC
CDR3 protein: CASPLAGAQYNEQFF

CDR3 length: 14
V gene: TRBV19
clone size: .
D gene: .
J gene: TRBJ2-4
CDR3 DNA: TGTGCCAGCACCGGACGGGATTCCAAAAACATTCAGTACTTC
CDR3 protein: CASTGRDSKNIQYF